This passage covers 27 T cell receptor beta chains from one sample sequenced in a study of regulatory T cells in long-lasting Graves disease (dated by TCRdb to the early 2020s). Library preparation was by multiplex PCR. The data were produced on an Illumina HiSeq 4000. To build TCR beta libraries, CDR3 regions were amplified by Arm-PCR using iRepertoire HTBI primers. TCRdb took the public reads, trimmed them with fastp at Q25, ran MiXCR for clone calling and kept in-frame beta chains. Entries that share a CDR3 protein sequence are merged under the most common genes and DNA. The sample table contains some 420,000 distinct CDR3 sequences; only one count was recorded for approximately 23% of them. Approximately 14% of the sample goes to the ten largest clones. The sample's time point, from its label and the paper: persistent/refractory GD, antithyroid drugs over 5 years with positive TRAb. For both TCR sequencing and RNA sequencing, RNA was extracted from PBMCs using TRIzol.

This specimen was peripheral blood mononuclear cells (PBMCs), taken when the disease was refractory, from a patient treated with antithyroid drugs. The receptors derive from a female donor with Graves disease.

The rearrangement uses TRBV29-1 and TRBJ2-2; possible D gene TRBD2, 7 bases. The CDR3 extends over 14 amino acids. V lost 7 bases and J lost 0, with 12 bases in between. The V gene's germline CDR1 is SQVTM and CDR2 ANQGSEA. The DNA for the CDR3 is TGCAGCGGGAGCGGGACAACGAACACCGGGGAGCTGTTTTTT. Encoded protein: CSGSGTTNTGELFF.

V gene TRBV7-3 combines with J gene TRBJ2-5, with 12 bases fitting TRBD2. The end of the DNA fits TRBJ2-1 better, so the J call may be wrong. The CDR3 spans 15 residues. Germline V gives CDR1 SGHTA, CDR2 FQGTGA. In DNA form, the CDR3 reads TGTGCCAGCAGCCCCAGGACTAGCGGGGCGAATGAGCAGTTCTTC. Translated: CASSPRTSGANEQFF.

This clonotype was recorded many times. This chain joins TRBV24-1 and TRBJ1-1; D is uncertain. CDR3 length equals 13 residues. CDR1 and CDR2 from the germline V gene are KGHDR and SFDVKD. Trimming removed 3 bases at V and 4 bases at J, with 8 bases between. As DNA, the CDR3 is TGTGCCACCAGTGATGGTACAGTCACTGAAGCTTTCTTT. Residues: CATSDGTVTEAFF.

Only a few counts were recorded for this clonotype. The chain carries TRBV20-1 and TRBJ2-2; no definite D call. CDR1 is DFQATT, CDR2 SNEGSKA, per germline (reference sequence). CDR3 length: 13 amino acids. V was shortened by 4 bases and J by 4 bases, with 10 bases between the two germline ends. The CDR3 DNA reads TGCAGTGCTAAACCCAGAGGCACCGGGGAGCTGTTTTTT. This sequence encodes CSAKPRGTGELFF.

This chain joins TRBV6-1 and TRBJ2-1; 9 bases map to TRBD2. V trimming: 8 bases; J trimming: 1 base; junction bases outside the gene matches: 6. This CDR3 has 15 amino acids. Germline CDR1 is MNHNS and CDR2 is SASEGT. CDR3 region: CASRTSGPSYNEQFF. In nucleotides, the CDR3 is TGTGCCAGCCGCACTAGCGGGCCTTCCTACAATGAGCAGTTCTTC.

The rearrangement joins TRBV6-9 to TRBJ2-7; D might be TRBD1 (7 bases). The length of the CDR3 is 15 residues. Germline CDR1 MNHGY, CDR2 SVAAGI. The germline V and J ends were trimmed by 3 bases and 7 bases, with 19 bases remaining between them. CDR3 nucleotide sequence: TGTGCCAGCAGTTACGGCGGGGCAGGGGGGTGGGAGCAGTACTTC. Its protein is CASSYGGAGGWEQYF.

This clonotype was observed at least ten times. The gene calls are TRBV20-1 and TRBJ1-2; TRBD1 might be the D (5 bases). CDR1 is DFQATT, CDR2 SNEGSKA, per germline (reference sequence). There are 14 residues in the CDR3. The germline V and J ends were trimmed by 1 base and 3 bases, with 12 bases remaining between them. CDR3 DNA sequence: TGCAGTGCTAGAGGTGGGGGATCGGACTATGGCTACACCTTC. It encodes CSARGGGSDYGYTF.

There are many counts of this clonotype. The rearrangement joins TRBV27 to TRBJ2-7, with D possibly TRBD1 on 6 matching bases. With 4 bases removed from V and 12 bases from J, the gap between germline ends came to 16 bases. The CDR3 length is 12 residues. Germline values: CDR1 MNHEY, CDR2 SMNVEV (reference sequence). The CDR3 spells CASSSYTGSAYF. The DNA of the CDR3 is TGTGCCAGCAGTTCGTATACAGGGTCGGCGTACTTC.

This clonotype was detected many times. This chain joins TRBV19 and TRBJ1-5, with 10 bases matching TRBD1. Germline-derived CDR1 and CDR2 are LNHDA and SQIVND (reference sequence). The CDR3 is 16 amino acids. V lost 3 bases to trimming and J lost 1 base; unmatched junction nucleotides: 3. The CDR3 DNA sequence: TGTGCCAGTAGTATGAGACAGGGGGCGAGCAATCAGCCCCAGCATTTT. Translated, it gives CASSMRQGASNQPQHF.

Only a few counts were recorded for this clonotype. The chain couples TRBV7-8 to TRBJ2-5, with 8 bases fitting TRBD1. The junction had 11 bases not matched to a gene; V was cut back by 6 bases and J by 5 bases. The CDR3 contains 15 residues. CDR1 SGHVS and CDR2 FQNEAQ come from the germline V gene. The CDR3 here is CASRRSRGRGETQYF. CDR3 DNA sequence: TGTGCCAGCAGGAGAAGCAGGGGGCGCGGGGAGACCCAGTACTTC. Combining the CDR3 with reference TRBV7-8 and TRBJ2-5 gives the whole variable domain GAGVSQSPRYKVAKRGQDVALRCDPISGHVSLFWYQQALGQGPEFLTYFQNEAQLDKSGLPSDRFFAERPEGSVSTLKIQRTQQEDSAVYLCASRRSRGRGETQYFGPGTRLLVL.

A few counts support this clonotype. The chain combines TRBV6-2 or TRBV6-3 with TRBJ1-5; D ambiguous. The length of the CDR3 is 13 residues. Between the trimmed V and J ends, which lost 8 bases and 0 bases, there was a span of 8 bases. CDR1 MNHEY and CDR2 SVGEGT come from the germline V gene. The CDR3 sequence: CASGILSNQPQHF. The CDR3, as DNA: TGTGCCAGCGGGATTCTTAGCAATCAGCCCCAGCATTTT.

The V gene is TRBV7-2, the J gene TRBJ2-3; D gene uncertain. V lost 4 bases and J 4 bases, leaving 15 bases between the germline ends. The CDR3 has 15 amino acids. From germline, CDR1 is SGHTA and CDR2 FQGNSA. CDR3 amino acids: CASSSTNGRADTQYF. The CDR3 DNA is TGTGCCAGCAGCTCAACTAACGGGCGCGCAGATACGCAGTATTTT.

In its sample, this clonotype was seen many times. CDR3 protein: CASSGNRGYYGYTF. The CDR3 coding sequence is TGTGCCAGCAGTGGAAACAGGGGTTACTATGGCTACACCTTC. V and J are TRBV28 and TRBJ1-2, with TRBD1 matching 7 bases. CDR1 and CDR2 from the germline V gene are MDHEN and SYDVKM. The junction had 6 bases not matched to a gene; V was cut back by 5 bases and J by 3 bases. CDR3 length equals 14 residues.

Ten or more counts support this clonotype. The chain combines TRBV27 with TRBJ1-5; weak D call: TRBD1 (6 bases). The CDR3 runs to 16 residues. Per the germline V gene, CDR1 is MNHEY and CDR2 is SMNVEV (reference sequence). The V end was cut by 5 bases, the J end by 0 bases, with 14 bases between. CDR3 amino acids: CASSREGGYSNQPQHF. The CDR3 DNA is TGTGCCAGCAGTCGCGAGGGGGGTTATAGCAATCAGCCCCAGCATTTT.

This clonotype was seen a few times. The chain uses TRBV18 and TRBJ1-6, with a weak D call TRBD1 (5 bases). Per germline, CDR1 KGHSH and CDR2 LQKENI. The V and J ends lost 1 base and 9 bases respectively, with 10 bases between them. The CDR3 runs 14 residues. DNA for the CDR3: TGTGCCAGCTCACCACTGGGGGAAGCTTCACCCCTCCACTTT. It translates to CASSPLGEASPLHF. Combining the CDR3 with reference TRBV18 and TRBJ1-6 gives the whole variable domain NAGVMQNPRHLVRRRGQEARLRCSPMKGHSHVYWYRQLPEEGLKFMVYLQKENIIDESGMPKERFSAEFPKEGPSILRIQQVVRGDSAAYFCASSPLGEASPLHFGNGTRLTVT.

This chain joins TRBV7-9 and TRBJ1-2, with D hard to call. CDR3 size: 12 residues. In germline, CDR1 is SEHNR, CDR2 FQNEAQ (reference sequence). V lost 6 bases, J lost 2 bases, and 7 bases lay in between. CDR3 nucleotide sequence: TGTGCCAGCAGGGGCAGAAACTATGGCTACACCTTC. Its protein is CASRGRNYGYTF.

This clonotype has a handful of counts. The chain is built from TRBV6-2 or TRBV6-3 and TRBJ1-1; D ambiguous. CDR3 size: 12 residues. Trimming pared 3 bases from V and 0 bases from J, leaving 2 bases between. Germline CDR1 MNHEY, CDR2 SVGEGT. The CDR3 sequence: CASSYMNTEAFF. As DNA, the CDR3 is TGTGCCAGCAGTTATATGAACACTGAAGCTTTCTTT.

The chain uses TRBV20-1 and TRBJ1-5, with D perhaps TRBD1 (5 bases). V was clipped by 7 bases and J by 0 bases, with 10 bases between them. The CDR3 totals 13 residues. Germline assignment: CDR1 DFQATT and CDR2 SNEGSKA (reference sequence). This chain's CDR3 is CSVLRDSNQPQHF. The DNA for the CDR3 is TGCAGTGTACTCAGGGATAGCAATCAGCCCCAGCATTTT.

This clonotype has ten or more counts. This chain links TRBV29-1 with TRBJ1-4; D remains unclear. Per germline, CDR1 SQVTM and CDR2 ANQGSEA. V lost 1 base, J lost 12 bases, and 12 bases lay in between. The CDR3 has 12 amino acids. As DNA, the CDR3 is TGCAGCGTTGAAGTCGTGGGTTCGGAACTGTTTTTT. It encodes CSVEVVGSELFF. The full variable domain, rest sourced from reference TRBV29-1 and TRBJ1-4, is SAVISQKPSRDICQRGTSLTIQCQVDSQVTMMFWYRQQPGQSLTLIATANQGSEATYESGFVIDKFPISRPNLTFSTLTVSNMSPEDSSIYLCSVEVVGSELFFGSGTQLSVL.

With regard to this clonotype: A much larger clone lies a single base off, so this may be a read error. The J gene is TRBJ2-7, the V gene TRBV7-2, with D perhaps given as TRBD1 or TRBD2 (6 bases each). Between the trimmed V and J ends, which lost 5 bases and 3 bases, there was a span of 14 bases. The CDR3 covers 14 residues. CDR1 is SGHTA and CDR2 is FQGNSA in the germline V gene. This CDR3 is CASSRGGGGYEQYF. CDR3 sequence (DNA): TGTGCCAGCAGCCGAGGGGGAGGAGGCTACGAGCAGTACTTC.

Notes on this clonotype: A much larger clone is a single base away; this may be a read error. This CDR3 is missing its conserved last phenylalanine or tryptophan, likely due to a read error. This rearrangement joins TRBV12-3 or TRBV12-4 to TRBJ2-7; D might be TRBD1 (5 bases). V was shortened by 2 bases and J by 1 base, with 12 bases between the two germline ends. CDR3 size: 15 residues. The CDR3 coding sequence is TGTGCCAGCAGTTTACAGGCAGGGATATCCTACGAGCAGTACTCC. Translating gives CASSLQAGISYEQYS.

This clonotype was recorded at least ten times. The gene calls are TRBV20-1 and TRBJ1-1; no reliable D call. This CDR3 is built from 13 residues. Germline V gene sequence: CDR1 DFQATT, CDR2 SNEGSKA (reference sequence). The germline V and J ends were trimmed by 2 bases and 0 bases, with 7 bases remaining between them. CDR3 sequence (DNA): TGCAGTGCTAGATCAGACATGAACACTGAAGCTTTCTTT. Protein sequence: CSARSDMNTEAFF.

This clonotype was seen many times. This chain joins TRBV7-2 and TRBJ1-3; TRBD1 is a possible D gene (5 bases). Germline V gene data show CDR1 as SGHTA and CDR2 as FQGNSA. V was clipped by 1 base and J by 0 bases, with 10 bases between them. The CDR3 is made up of 16 amino acids. The CDR3 here is CASSLGTRGSGNTIYF. The CDR3 nucleotides are TGTGCCAGCAGCTTAGGGACTAGGGGCTCTGGAAACACCATATATTTT.

This clonotype showed up just a few times. V is TRBV4-1 and J is TRBJ1-5; D call uncertain. The CDR3 loop spans 15 amino acids. The germline gives CDR1 MGHRA, CDR2 YSYEKL. V lost 2 bases and J lost 4, with 12 bases in between. The CDR3 loop is CASSQTFAENQPQHF. In DNA form, the CDR3 reads TGCGCCAGCAGCCAAACATTCGCGGAAAATCAGCCCCAGCATTTT.

In this sample, this clonotype turned up many times. The chain links TRBV20-1 to TRBJ1-1, with 8 nucleotides matching TRBD1. Germline V CDR1 and CDR2: DFQATT, SNEGSKA (reference sequence). The junction had 10 bases not matched to a gene; V was cut back by 5 bases and J by 11 bases. The CDR3 is made up of 12 amino acids. The CDR3 region is CSAQTADRVAFF. CDR3 DNA: TGCAGTGCTCAAACCGCGGACAGGGTGGCTTTCTTT.

The chain recombines TRBV18 with TRBJ1-4; D perhaps matches TRBD1 (6 bases). Germline values: CDR1 KGHSH, CDR2 LQKENI. The CDR3 runs 16 residues. V lost 3 bases, J lost 6 bases, and 17 bases lay in between. In DNA form, the CDR3 reads TGTGCCAGCTCACCCTATACGGGGGCCCAGGATGAAAAACTGTTTTTT. Encoded protein: CASSPYTGAQDEKLFF.

This clonotype was observed a single time. A clone one base away is much larger, so this may be a read error. The chain recombines TRBV7-2 with TRBJ1-2; D is possibly TRBD1 (6 bases). CDR1 and CDR2 from the germline V gene are SGHTA and FQGNSA. This CDR3 has 15 residues. The V end was cut by 5 bases, the J end by 8 bases, with 21 bases between. CDR3 DNA sequence: TGTGCCAGCAGCCCTGGGGGAGGGGACATAAGGGGCTACACCTTC. Protein: CASSPGGGDIRGYTF.